These 10 T cell receptor beta chains were all obtained from the same sample, sequenced in a study of T cell repertoires in ileal Crohn's disease. The data were produced by immunoSEQ multiplex PCR, yet TCRdb's version contains in-frame clones alone and is incomplete. The repertoire holds about 9,400 clones, with around 82% as singletons. Described time point: neoterminal ileum biopsy at postoperative endoscopy, about 6 months after surgery. The sequenced sample was ileal tissue. The source is an adult with Crohn's disease.

This clone was counted between two and nine times. This chain joins TRBV7-9 and TRBJ1-6; D remains ambiguous. Germline CDR1 is SEHNR and CDR2 is FQNEAQ (reference sequence). The CDR3 length is 12 residues. V was shortened by 4 bases and J by 10 bases, with 8 bases between the two germline ends. DNA for the CDR3: TGTGCCAGCAGCTATGTGAGGTCACCCCTCCACTTT. This translates into CASSYVRSPLHF.

This clone was detected only a few times. J is TRBJ2-1 and V is TRBV7-2, with 8 positions matching TRBD1. CDR1 is SGHTA, CDR2 FQGNSA, per germline. The CDR3 covers 13 residues. J was trimmed by 8 bases and V by 5 bases; bases with no gene match: 5. As DNA, the CDR3 is TGTGCCAGCAGCACGGACAGGGCGTATGAGCAGTTCTTC. Protein sequence: CASSTDRAYEQFF.

The V gene is TRBV6-5, the J gene TRBJ2-3; 11 nucleotides match TRBD2. This CDR3 has 16 amino acids. Per germline, CDR1 MNHEY and CDR2 SVGAGI. V was clipped by 4 bases and J by 2 bases; unmatched bases: 5. The CDR3 coding sequence is TGTGCCAGCAGTTTGACTAGCGGGACGGTCACAGATACGCAGTATTTT. It yields the protein CASSLTSGTVTDTQYF.

The chain couples TRBV19 to TRBJ1-1; 7 nucleotides align to TRBD1. The J segment lost 1 base and the V segment lost 9 bases, leaving 11 bases of the junction unmatched. CDR3 length: 15 residues. CDR1 LNHDA and CDR2 SQIVND come from the germline V gene (reference sequence). The CDR3, as DNA: TGTGCCAGCCAAAGGAGAGGGGGCGGGAACACTGAAGCTTTCTTT. Translation gives CASQRRGGGNTEAFF. Full variable domain (missing parts from reference TRBV19 and TRBJ1-1): DGGITQSPKYLFRKEGQNVTLSCEQNLNHDAMYWYRQDPGQGLRLIYYSQIVNDFQKGDIAEGYSVSREKKESFPLTVTSAQKNPTAFYLCASQRRGGGNTEAFFGQGTRLTVV.

The CDR3 loop is CASSSDRGYNEQFF. CDR3 in DNA: TGTGCCAGCAGTTCGGACAGGGGCTACAATGAGCAGTTCTTC. The chain combines TRBV27 with TRBJ2-1, with 9 bases lining up with TRBD1. CDR1 is MNHEY, CDR2 SMNVEV, per germline (reference sequence). V lost 4 bases to trimming and J lost 3 bases; unmatched junction nucleotides: 1. The CDR3 totals 14 residues.

J is TRBJ2-1 and V is TRBV27; TRBD1 is a possible D gene (5 bases). Germline values: CDR1 MNHEY, CDR2 SMNVEV (reference sequence). Trimming removed 1 base at V and 4 bases at J, with 14 bases between. The CDR3 sequence is 16 residues long. The CDR3 sequence is CASSLLGANLYNEQFF. The CDR3 coding sequence is TGTGCCAGCAGTTTATTAGGGGCGAATCTATACAATGAGCAGTTCTTC.

V usage is TRBV2 and J usage is TRBJ1-2; D remains ambiguous. Germline V gene data show CDR1 as SNHLY and CDR2 as FYNNEI. This CDR3 contains 13 residues. V was clipped by 4 bases and J by 4 bases, with 10 bases between them. The CDR3 bases are TGTGCCAGCAGTGTGGGCAGCGGCTATGGCTACACCTTC. It specifies CASSVGSGYGYTF.

The chain links TRBV5-1 to TRBJ2-7; 8 bases are a match to TRBD2. The trim removed 7 bases at V and 7 bases at J, leaving 16 bases unmatched. This CDR3 region has 15 residues. Germline V CDR1 and CDR2: SGHRS, YFSETQ. The CDR3 reads CASGSRSGGDGEQYF. Here the CDR3 DNA reads TGCGCCAGCGGGTCCCGGAGCGGGGGCGATGGGGAGCAGTACTTC. Full variable domain (outside the CDR3, taken from reference TRBV5-1 and TRBJ2-7): KAGVTQTPRYLIKTRGQQVTLSCSPISGHRSVSWYQQTPGQGLQFLFEYFSETQRNKGNFPGRFSGRQFSNSRSEMNVSTLELGDSALYLCASGSRSGGDGEQYFGPGTRLTVT.

This chain links TRBV5-6 with TRBJ2-4, with D maybe TRBD2 (5 bases). V shed 2 bases and J shed 0 bases, with 12 bases lying between them. Germline assignment: CDR1 SGHDT and CDR2 YYEEEE. The CDR3 extends over 16 amino acids. The CDR3 spells CASSFRPLAAKNIQYF. The CDR3 DNA sequence: TGTGCCAGCAGCTTTCGGCCCCTAGCAGCCAAAAACATTCAGTACTTC.

V and J are TRBV5-6 and TRBJ1-5, with D hard to call. Trimming removed 0 bases from V and 6 bases from J, with 13 bases in between. CDR3 length equals 15 residues. Germline lookup yields CDR1 SGHDT and CDR2 YYEEEE. CDR3 nucleotides: TGTGCCAGCAGCTTGGCCTTTGGAGTGGGTCAGCCCCAGCATTTT. It yields the protein CASSLAFGVGQPQHF.